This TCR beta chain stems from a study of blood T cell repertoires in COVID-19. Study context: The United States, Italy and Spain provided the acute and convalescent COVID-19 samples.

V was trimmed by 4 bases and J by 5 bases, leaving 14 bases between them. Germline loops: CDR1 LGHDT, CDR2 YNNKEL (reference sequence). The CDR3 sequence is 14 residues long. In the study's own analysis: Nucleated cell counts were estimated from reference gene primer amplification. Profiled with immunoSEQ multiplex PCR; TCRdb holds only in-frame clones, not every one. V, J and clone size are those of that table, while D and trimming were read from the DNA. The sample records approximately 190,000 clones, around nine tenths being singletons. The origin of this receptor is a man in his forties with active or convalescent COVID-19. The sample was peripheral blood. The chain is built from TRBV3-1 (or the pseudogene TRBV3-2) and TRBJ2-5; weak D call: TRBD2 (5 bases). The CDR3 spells CASSPSSGVETQYF. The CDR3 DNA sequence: TGTGCCAGCAGCCCATCGTCCGGGGTTGAGACCCAGTACTTC.